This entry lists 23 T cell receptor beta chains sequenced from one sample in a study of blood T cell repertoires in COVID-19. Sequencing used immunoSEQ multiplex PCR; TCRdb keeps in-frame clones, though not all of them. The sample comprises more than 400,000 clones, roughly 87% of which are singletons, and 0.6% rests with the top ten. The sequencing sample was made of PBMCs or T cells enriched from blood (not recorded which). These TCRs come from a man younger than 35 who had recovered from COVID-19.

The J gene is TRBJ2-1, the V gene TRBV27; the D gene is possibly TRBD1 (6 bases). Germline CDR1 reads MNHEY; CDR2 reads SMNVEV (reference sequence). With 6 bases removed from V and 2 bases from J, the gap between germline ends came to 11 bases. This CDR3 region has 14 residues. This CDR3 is CASRPGTPYNEQFF. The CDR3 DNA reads TGTGCCAGCAGACCTGGGACACCCTACAATGAGCAGTTCTTC.

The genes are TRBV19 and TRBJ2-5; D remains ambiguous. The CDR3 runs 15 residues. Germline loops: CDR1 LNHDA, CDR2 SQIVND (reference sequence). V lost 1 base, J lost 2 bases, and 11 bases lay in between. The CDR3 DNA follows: TGTGCCAGTAGTATAGTTGGCAGAAAACAAGAGACCCAGTACTTC. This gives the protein CASSIVGRKQETQYF.

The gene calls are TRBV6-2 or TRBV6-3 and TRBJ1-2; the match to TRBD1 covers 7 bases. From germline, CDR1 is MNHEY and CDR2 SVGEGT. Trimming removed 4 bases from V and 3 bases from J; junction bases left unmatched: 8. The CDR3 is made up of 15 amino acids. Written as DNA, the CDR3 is TGTGCCAGCAGTTTCAGTCTAACAGGGGACTATGGCTACACCTTC. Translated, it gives CASSFSLTGDYGYTF.

The CDR3 coding sequence is TGTGCCAGCAGCCAATTGGGGGGGAGTGAAGCTTTCTTT. It is translated as CASSQLGGSEAFF. This chain uses TRBV3-1 (or the pseudogene TRBV3-2) with TRBJ1-1, with D perhaps TRBD1 (5 bases). Germline V gives CDR1 LGHDT, CDR2 YNNKEL (reference sequence). CDR3 length: 13 residues. The V gene lost 2 bases and the J gene lost 7 bases, with 11 bases spanning the gap.

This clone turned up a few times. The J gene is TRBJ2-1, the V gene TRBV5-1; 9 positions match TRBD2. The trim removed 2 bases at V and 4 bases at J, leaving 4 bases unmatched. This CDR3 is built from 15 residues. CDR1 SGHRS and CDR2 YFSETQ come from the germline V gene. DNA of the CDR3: TGCGCCAGCAGCTTTCAGAGCGGGGGGTACAATGAGCAGTTCTTC. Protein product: CASSFQSGGYNEQFF.

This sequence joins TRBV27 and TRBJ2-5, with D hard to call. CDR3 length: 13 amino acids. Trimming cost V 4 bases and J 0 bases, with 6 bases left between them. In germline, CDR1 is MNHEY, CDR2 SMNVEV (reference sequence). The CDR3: CASSYRYQETQYF. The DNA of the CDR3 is TGTGCCAGCAGTTACAGATACCAAGAGACCCAGTACTTC.

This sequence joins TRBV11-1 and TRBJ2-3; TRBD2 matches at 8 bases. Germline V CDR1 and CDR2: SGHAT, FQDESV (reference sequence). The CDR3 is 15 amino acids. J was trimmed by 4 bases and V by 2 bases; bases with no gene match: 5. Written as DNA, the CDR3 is TGTGCCAGCAGCTTAAGCGGGAGCGGGGCAGATACGCAGTATTTT. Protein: CASSLSGSGADTQYF. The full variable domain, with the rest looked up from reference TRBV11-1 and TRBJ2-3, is EAEVAQSPRYKITEKSQAVAFWCDPISGHATLYWYRQILGQGPELLVQFQDESVVDDSQLPKDRFSAERLKGVDSTLKIQPAELGDSAMYLCASSLSGSGADTQYFGPGTRLTVL.

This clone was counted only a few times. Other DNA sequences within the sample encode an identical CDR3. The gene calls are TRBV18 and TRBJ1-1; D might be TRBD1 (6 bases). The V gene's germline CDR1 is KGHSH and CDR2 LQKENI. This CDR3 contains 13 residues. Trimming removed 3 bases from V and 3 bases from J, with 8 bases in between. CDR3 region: CASSPRQDTEAFF. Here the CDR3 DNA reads TGTGCCAGCTCACCTCGACAGGACACTGAAGCTTTCTTT.

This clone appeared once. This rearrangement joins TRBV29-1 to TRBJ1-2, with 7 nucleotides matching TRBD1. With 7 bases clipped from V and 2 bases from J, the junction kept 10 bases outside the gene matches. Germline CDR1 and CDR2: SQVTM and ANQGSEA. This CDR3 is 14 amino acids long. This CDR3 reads CSAETGAANYGYTF. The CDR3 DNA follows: TGCAGCGCCGAAACAGGGGCCGCAAACTATGGCTACACCTTC. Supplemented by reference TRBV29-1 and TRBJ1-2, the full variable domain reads SAVISQKPSRDICQRGTSLTIQCQVDSQVTMMFWYRQQPGQSLTLIATANQGSEATYESGFVIDKFPISRPNLTFSTLTVSNMSPEDSSIYLCSAETGAANYGYTFGSGTRLTVV.

CDR3 residues: CASSYSVGLAGGAYEQYF. The CDR3 nucleotides are TGTGCCAGCAGTTACTCAGTCGGACTAGCGGGAGGAGCCTACGAGCAGTACTTC. The genes are TRBV6-2 or TRBV6-3 and TRBJ2-7; 14 bases agree with TRBD2. The CDR3 totals 18 residues. Germline V lookup: CDR1 MNHEY, CDR2 SVGEGT. V dropped 0 bases and J dropped 2; count of bases not matched to a gene: 6.

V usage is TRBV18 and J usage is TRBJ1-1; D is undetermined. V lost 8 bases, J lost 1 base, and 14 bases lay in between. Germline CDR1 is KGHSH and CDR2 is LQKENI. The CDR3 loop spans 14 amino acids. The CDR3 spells CASGKPAGNTEAFF. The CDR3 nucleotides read TGTGCCAGCGGAAAACCTGCGGGGAACACTGAAGCTTTCTTT. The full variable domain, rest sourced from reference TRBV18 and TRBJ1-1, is NAGVMQNPRHLVRRRGQEARLRCSPMKGHSHVYWYRQLPEEGLKFMVYLQKENIIDESGMPKERFSAEFPKEGPSILRIQQVVRGDSAAYFCASGKPAGNTEAFFGQGTRLTVV.

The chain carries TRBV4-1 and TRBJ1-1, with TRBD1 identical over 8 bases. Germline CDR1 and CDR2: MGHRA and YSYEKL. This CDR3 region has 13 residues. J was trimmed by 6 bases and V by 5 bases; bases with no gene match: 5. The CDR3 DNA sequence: TGCGCCAGCAGCGCCTGGACAGGGTCTGAAGCTTTCTTT. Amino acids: CASSAWTGSEAFF.

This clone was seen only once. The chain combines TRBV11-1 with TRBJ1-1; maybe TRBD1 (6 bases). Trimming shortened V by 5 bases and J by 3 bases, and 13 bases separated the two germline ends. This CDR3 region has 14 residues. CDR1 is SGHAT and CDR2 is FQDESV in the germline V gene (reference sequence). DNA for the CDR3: TGTGCCAGCAGCAAGGGACACCGCTACACTGAAGCTTTCTTT. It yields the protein CASSKGHRYTEAFF.

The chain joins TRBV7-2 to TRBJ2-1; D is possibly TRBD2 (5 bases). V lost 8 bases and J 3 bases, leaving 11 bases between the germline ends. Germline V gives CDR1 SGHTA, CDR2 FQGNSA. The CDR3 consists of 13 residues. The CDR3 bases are TGTGCCAGCGCTCGGGAAGTCTACAATGAGCAGTTCTTC. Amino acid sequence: CASAREVYNEQFF.

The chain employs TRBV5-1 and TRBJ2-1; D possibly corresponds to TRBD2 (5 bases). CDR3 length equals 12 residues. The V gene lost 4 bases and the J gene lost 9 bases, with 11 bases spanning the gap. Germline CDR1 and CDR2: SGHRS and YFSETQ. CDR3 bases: TGCGCCAGCAGCCTCCTTGAGGGTGAGCAGTTCTTC. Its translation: CASSLLEGEQFF.

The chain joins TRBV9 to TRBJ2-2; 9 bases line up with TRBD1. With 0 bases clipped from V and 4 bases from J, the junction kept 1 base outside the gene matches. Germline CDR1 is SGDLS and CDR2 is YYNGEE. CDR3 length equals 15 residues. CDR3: CASSVEQGATGELFF. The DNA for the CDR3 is TGTGCCAGCAGCGTAGAACAGGGGGCCACCGGGGAGCTGTTTTTT.

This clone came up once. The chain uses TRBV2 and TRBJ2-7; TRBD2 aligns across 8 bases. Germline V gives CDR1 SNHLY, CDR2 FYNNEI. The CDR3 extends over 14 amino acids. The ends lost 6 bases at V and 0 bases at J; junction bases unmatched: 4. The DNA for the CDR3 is TGTGCCAGCAGGGGACTAGTGCCCTCCTACGAGCAGTACTTC. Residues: CASRGLVPSYEQYF. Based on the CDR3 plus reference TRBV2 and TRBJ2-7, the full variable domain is EPEVTQTPSHQVTQMGQEVILRCVPISNHLYFYWYRQILGQKVEFLVSFYNNEISEKSEIFDDQFSVERPDGSNFTLKIRSTKLEDSAMYFCASRGLVPSYEQYFGPGTRLTVT.

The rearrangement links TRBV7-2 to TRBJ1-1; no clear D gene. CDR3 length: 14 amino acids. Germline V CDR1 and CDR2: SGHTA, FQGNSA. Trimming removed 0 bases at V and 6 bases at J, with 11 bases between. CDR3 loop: CASSLASLSAEAFF. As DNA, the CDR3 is TGTGCCAGCAGCTTAGCTAGCCTCAGTGCTGAAGCTTTCTTT.

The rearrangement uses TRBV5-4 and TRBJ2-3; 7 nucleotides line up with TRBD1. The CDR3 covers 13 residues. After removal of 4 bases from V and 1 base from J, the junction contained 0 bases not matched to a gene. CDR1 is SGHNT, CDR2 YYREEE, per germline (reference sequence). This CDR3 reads CASSGQGTDTQYF. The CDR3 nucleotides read TGTGCCAGCAGCGGACAGGGCACAGATACGCAGTATTTT.

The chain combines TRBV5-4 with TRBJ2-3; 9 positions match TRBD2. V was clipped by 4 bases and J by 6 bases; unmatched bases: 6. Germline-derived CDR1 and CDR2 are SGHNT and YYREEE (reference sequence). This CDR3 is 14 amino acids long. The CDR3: CASSQGLAGDTQYF. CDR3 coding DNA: TGTGCCAGCAGCCAGGGACTAGCTGGCGATACGCAGTATTTT.

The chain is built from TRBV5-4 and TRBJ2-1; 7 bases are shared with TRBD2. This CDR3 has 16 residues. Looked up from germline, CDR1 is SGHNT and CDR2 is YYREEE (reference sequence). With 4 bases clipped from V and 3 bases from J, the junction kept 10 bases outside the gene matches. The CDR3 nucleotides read TGTGCCAGCAGCGATTACCTAGCGGACAACTACAATGAGCAGTTCTTC. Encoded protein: CASSDYLADNYNEQFF. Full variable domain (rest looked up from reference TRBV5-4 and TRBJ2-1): ETGVTQSPTHLIKTRGQQVTLRCSSQSGHNTVSWYQQALGQGPQFIFQYYREEENGRGNFPPRFSGLQFPNYSSELNVNALELDDSALYLCASSDYLADNYNEQFFGPGTRLTVL.

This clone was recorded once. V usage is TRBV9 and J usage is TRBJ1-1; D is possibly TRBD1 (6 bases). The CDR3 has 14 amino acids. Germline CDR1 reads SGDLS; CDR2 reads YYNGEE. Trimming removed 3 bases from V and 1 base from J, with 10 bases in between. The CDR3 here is CASSADRPNTEAFF. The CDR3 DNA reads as TGTGCCAGCAGCGCCGACAGGCCGAACACTGAAGCTTTCTTT.

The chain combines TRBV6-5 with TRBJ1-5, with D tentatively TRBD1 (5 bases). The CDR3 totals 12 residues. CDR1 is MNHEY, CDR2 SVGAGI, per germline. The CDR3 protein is CATRGRNQPQHF. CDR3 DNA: TGTGCTACGCGGGGACGCAATCAGCCCCAGCATTTT.